Listed below are T cell receptor beta chains from one sample, sequenced in a study of T-cell memory formation after mild COVID-19. Each CDR3 protein is one row after TCRdb ran MiXCR on the 5' RACE reads. The sample lists about 470,000 distinct CDR3 sequences; roughly 23% were seen once. Sequenced: PBMCs or a T cell subset sorted from them (not recorded which). The receptors were sampled from an adult woman who had mild COVID-19 (a few samples of this study predate the infection). Cell type and time point are not known. CDR3s include the opening cysteine and the closing phenylalanine or tryptophan. Fields, in order: D gene, V gene, J gene, clone size, CDR3 protein, CDR3 DNA. D genes are given only for firm matches. Not every row has a clone size; where given, it reads once, few, many or a size class.

TRBD1	TRBV12-3/TRBV12-4	TRBJ2-7	NA	CASSSRQGPIDYEQYF	TGTGCCAGCAGTTCCCGACAGGGCCCTATAGATTACGAGCAGTACTTC
NA	TRBV7-2	TRBJ2-1	few	CASSLGPPGAGDNEQFF	TGTGCCAGCAGCTTAGGGCCCCCGGGGGCGGGCGACAATGAGCAGTTCTTC
NA	TRBV7-3	TRBJ1-1	NA	CASSFPGATEAFF	TGTGCCAGCAGCTTCCCCGGGGCCACTGAAGCTTTCTTT
TRBD2	TRBV20-1	TRBJ2-1	few	CSARGTGLAGYNEQFF	TGCAGTGCTAGAGGTACGGGACTAGCGGGATACAATGAGCAGTTCTTC
NA	TRBV7-8	TRBJ2-1	NA	CASSFYAGSSGSYNEQFF	TGTGCCAGCAGCTTCTACGCAGGGAGTTCCGGTTCCTACAATGAGCAGTTCTTC
NA	TRBV12-3/TRBV12-4	TRBJ2-3	few	CASSSPPADTQYF	TGTGCCAGCAGTTCCCCCCCCGCCGATACGCAGTATTTT
NA	TRBV7-8	TRBJ2-2	few	CASSLERVPRFGELFF	TGTGCCAGCAGCTTAGAGAGGGTTCCAAGATTCGGGGAGCTGTTTTTT
NA	TRBV18	TRBJ2-7	few	CASSPKSRVNEQYF	TGTGCCAGCTCACCGAAATCCAGGGTCAACGAGCAGTACTTC
TRBD2	TRBV5-4	TRBJ2-3	many	CASSPGLAGGADTQYF	TGTGCCAGCAGCCCTGGACTAGCGGGAGGGGCAGATACGCAGTATTTT
TRBD1	TRBV28	TRBJ1-2	few	CASSSKPLLGQGGYTF	TGTGCCAGCAGTTCAAAACCGCTCTTGGGACAGGGCGGCTACACCTTC
NA	TRBV13	TRBJ1-1	NA	CASRPSGWAEAFF	TGTGCCAGCAGGCCCAGCGGATGGGCTGAAGCTTTCTTT
NA	TRBV7-3	TRBJ1-6	NA	CASSSGRSYNSPLHF	TGTGCCAGCAGCTCCGGACGGTCGTATAATTCACCCCTCCACTTT
NA	TRBV5-1	TRBJ2-1	NA	CASSLASSSYNEQFF	TGCGCCAGCAGCTTGGCGTCGTCGTCCTACAATGAGCAGTTCTTC
NA	TRBV7-9	TRBJ2-5	NA	CASRGGVGLETQYF	TGTGCCAGCAGGGGGGGCGTCGGGCTAGAGACCCAGTACTTC